One and the same sample provided the 15 T cell receptor beta chains below, sequenced in a study of T-cell reconstitution after alpha-beta-depleted transplantation in children. The library targeted TCRbeta and was prepared with unique molecular identifiers. TCRdb re-analysed the PCR reads in MiXCR, keeping a single row per CDR3 protein. Of some 490,000 distinct CDR3 sequences detected, about an eighth appear once; the ten largest clones hold about 5%. Specimen: PBMCs from the stem cell graft donor, collected from the stem cell graft. Receptor source: a human donor who donated a stem cell graft to a child with combined immunodeficiency.

This clonotype was seen only a few times. The chain couples TRBV7-6 to TRBJ1-4; no clear D gene. Germline V gives CDR1 SGHVS, CDR2 FNYEAQ. This CDR3 is built from 11 residues. V was shortened by 7 bases and J by 6 bases, with 6 bases between the two germline ends. CDR3 nucleotides: TGTGCCAGCATCCCTCATGAAAAACTGTTTTTT. Its translation is CASIPHEKLFF. The full variable domain, with the rest looked up from reference TRBV7-6 and TRBJ1-4, is GAGVSQSPRYKVTKRGQDVALRCDPISGHVSLYWYRQALGQGPEFLTYFNYEAQQDKSGLPNDRFSAERPEGSISTLTIQRTEQRDSAMYRCASIPHEKLFFGSGTQLSVL.

J is TRBJ2-7 and V is TRBV4-3; D possibly corresponds to TRBD2 (6 bases). V lost 0 bases to trimming and J lost 6 bases, with 18 bases between them. CDR3 length equals 16 residues. Germline V gene data show CDR1 as LGHNA and CDR2 as YSLEER. CDR3 in amino acids: CASSQDRGLRSSEQYF. CDR3 in DNA: TGCGCCAGCAGCCAAGATAGGGGACTGAGGAGCTCCGAGCAGTACTTC.

This chain uses TRBV3-1 with TRBJ2-2; the D gene is possibly TRBD1 (5 bases). Germline lookup yields CDR1 LGHDT and CDR2 YNNKEL (reference sequence). Between the trimmed V and J ends, which lost 1 base and 6 bases, there was a span of 12 bases. There are 15 residues in the CDR3. The CDR3 loop is CASSQGWLGPGELFF. Here the CDR3 DNA reads TGTGCCAGCAGCCAAGGCTGGTTGGGGCCCGGGGAGCTGTTTTTT.

This clonotype was seen repeatedly, ten times or more. The chain has TRBV7-2 and TRBJ1-5, with 7 positions matching TRBD1. V lost 1 base to trimming and J lost 2 bases; unmatched junction nucleotides: 5. The CDR3 extends over 16 amino acids. Germline V gene data show CDR1 as SGHTA and CDR2 as FQGNSA. CDR3 residues: CASSLEIGQGNQPQHF. Here the CDR3 DNA reads TGTGCCAGCAGCTTAGAAATTGGACAGGGCAATCAGCCCCAGCATTTT.

This clonotype was recorded many times. The V and J genes are TRBV15 and TRBJ2-7, with no clear D. Per the germline V gene, CDR1 is LNHNV and CDR2 is YYDKDF (reference sequence). The CDR3 spans 13 residues. V lost 5 bases and J lost 5, with 13 bases in between. Here the CDR3 DNA reads TGTGCCACCAGCGGCGCGCCCCAACACGAGCAGTACTTC. It yields the protein CATSGAPQHEQYF.

This clonotype was found a few times. The V call is TRBV10-3, the J call TRBJ2-7; 7 nucleotides line up with TRBD1. Looked up from germline, CDR1 is ENHRY and CDR2 is SYGVKD. This CDR3 has 16 residues. V trimming: 2 bases; J trimming: 6 bases; junction bases outside the gene matches: 13. The DNA for the CDR3 is TGTGCCATCAGTGAGGGAACAGGGGAACTCGAGACCGAGCAGTACTTC. Translated, it gives CAISEGTGELETEQYF.

The sample holds a few counts of this clonotype. The chain couples TRBV30 to TRBJ2-1; TRBD1 matches 7 bases. Germline CDR1 and CDR2: GTSNPN and SVGIG (reference sequence). The CDR3 length is 13 residues. J lost 6 bases, V lost 0 bases, and 2 bases had no gene match. CDR3 sequence (DNA): TGTGCCTGGAGTGTGGGACAGCTCAATGAGCAGTTCTTC. Translation: CAWSVGQLNEQFF.

Remarks on this clonotype: A much larger clonotype is one base distant, so this may be a read error. The chain has TRBV12-3 or TRBV12-4 and TRBJ2-7; TRBD2 matches at 13 bases. The CDR3 sequence is 16 residues long. In DNA, the CDR3 is TGTGCCAGCAGTCGGGGGACTAGCGGGGTATCCTACAAGCAGTACTTC. Translation: CASSRGTSGVSYKQYF.

The chain links TRBV12-3 or TRBV12-4 to TRBJ2-5, with no clear D. V was shortened by 4 bases and J by 3 bases, with 6 bases between the two germline ends. The CDR3 has 12 residues. DNA of the CDR3: TGTGCCAGCAGTTCAATAGAAGAGACCCAGTACTTC. Protein: CASSSIEETQYF.

The rearrangement joins TRBV7-8 to TRBJ2-2; D uncertain. V was clipped by 4 bases and J by 5 bases, with 20 bases between them. This CDR3 region has 17 residues. Germline V lookup: CDR1 SGHVS, CDR2 FQNEAQ. The CDR3 DNA reads TGTGCCAGCAGCTCGGCAGGAAGTATGGGTACTACCGGGGAGCTGTTTTTT. This sequence encodes CASSSAGSMGTTGELFF.

V is TRBV2 and J is TRBJ2-3; possibly TRBD2 for D (5 bases). The CDR3 totals 13 residues. Deletions cut 2 bases from V and 7 bases from J, with 10 bases between. Germline V gene lookup returns CDR1 SNHLY and CDR2 FYNNEI. The CDR3, as DNA: TGTGCCAGCAGTGAAATTAGCGTCTATACGCAGTATTTT. It encodes CASSEISVYTQYF. Full variable domain (missing parts from reference TRBV2 and TRBJ2-3): EPEVTQTPSHQVTQMGQEVILRCVPISNHLYFYWYRQILGQKVEFLVSFYNNEISEKSEIFDDQFSVERPDGSNFTLKIRSTKLEDSAMYFCASSEISVYTQYFGPGTRLTVL.

The chain combines TRBV10-3 with TRBJ1-6, with D possibly matching TRBD1 (6 bases). Germline-derived CDR1 and CDR2 are ENHRY and SYGVKD. V lost 10 bases and J lost 5, with 12 bases in between. The CDR3 sequence is 13 residues long. The CDR3 DNA reads TGTGCCACGCGGGACATAGATAATTCACCCCTCCACTTT. It codes for CATRDIDNSPLHF.

As concerns this clonotype: A much larger clonotype is one base distant, so this may be a read error. The chain links TRBV7-2 to TRBJ2-5; tentative D call: TRBD1 (7 bases). The CDR3 has 17 amino acids. Germline values: CDR1 SGHTA, CDR2 FQGNSA. In DNA, the CDR3 is TGTGCCATCAGCTTAGGATCCCAGGGGGGAGGCCAAGAGACCCAGTACTTC. This codes for CAISLGSQGGGQETQYF. The full variable domain, in which reference TRBV7-2 and TRBJ2-5 provide the parts outside the CDR3, is GAGVSQSPSNKVTEKGKDVELRCDPISGHTALYWYRQSLGQGLEFLIYFQGNSAPDKSGLPSDRFSAERTGGSVSTLTIQRTQQEDSAVYLCAISLGSQGGGQETQYFGPGTRLLVL.

The chain combines TRBV4-3 with TRBJ2-4; 10 bases fit TRBD1. CDR1 is LGHNA and CDR2 is YSLEER in the germline V gene. CDR3 length: 16 amino acids. Trimming removed 4 bases from V and 6 bases from J; junction bases left unmatched: 9. The CDR3 reads CASSRGTGVIGNIQYF. The CDR3 coding sequence is TGCGCCAGCAGCCGAGGGACAGGGGTTATTGGAAACATTCAGTACTTC.

This clonotype has at least ten counts. The V and J genes are TRBV5-1 and TRBJ2-3; D unclear. The CDR3 is 11 residues long. The ends were cut back, 5 bases at V and 2 bases at J, with 3 bases in the middle. Germline V gives CDR1 SGHRS, CDR2 YFSETQ. This CDR3 reads CASRTTDTQYF. In DNA, the CDR3 is TGCGCCAGCAGGACCACAGATACGCAGTATTTT.